This is a list of T cell receptor beta chains from one sample in a study of OX40 agonist ivuxolimab in advanced cancers. Assay used: immunoSEQ multiplex PCR; TCRdb lists only in-frame clones, some missing. This table holds under 40,000 clones, roughly 80% found once. The specimen was CD4+ or CD8+ T cells sorted from blood, collected in a trial of the OX40 agonist ivuxolimab. The origin of the receptors is an adult with an advanced solid tumor such as melanoma, head and neck, liver or kidney cancer. CDR3s include the opening cysteine and the closing phenylalanine or tryptophan. D genes are given only for firm matches. Only part of the rows carry a size: once, few, many, or a class if the clone is expanded.

clone size,J gene,V gene,CDR3 length,D gene,CDR3 DNA,CDR3 protein
-,TRBJ2-5,TRBV7-2,13,-,TGTGCCAGCAGCTTAGCGCCGCAAGAGACCCAGTACTTC,CASSLAPQETQYF
-,TRBJ2-7,TRBV5-6,16,TRBD2,TGTGCCAGCAGCTCGAGACTAGCGGGAGCCTCCTACGAGCAGTACTTC,CASSSRLAGASYEQYF
-,TRBJ1-3,TRBV5-4,16,-,TGTGCCAGCAGCTTGGGCGGGGTCAGCTCTGGAAACACCATATATTTT,CASSLGGVSSGNTIYF
-,TRBJ2-7,TRBV7-2,14,TRBD1,TGTGCCAGCAGCGCCGGACAGGGGGCGGGCGAGCAGTACTTC,CASSAGQGAGEQYF
-,TRBJ2-2,TRBV5-1,15,TRBD2,TGCGCCAGCAGCCCCGGGCTAGCGGGAACCGGGGAGCTGTTTTTT,CASSPGLAGTGELFF
-,TRBJ2-7,TRBV6-5,13,-,TGTGCCAGCAGATTTTCCGGGGGCGAGGAGCAGTACTTC,CASRFSGGEEQYF
-,TRBJ2-1,TRBV25-1,12,-,TGTGCCAGCAGTGACAGGGTATATGAGCAGTTCTTC,CASSDRVYEQFF
-,TRBJ2-2,TRBV14,14,TRBD1,TGTGCCAGCGGACAGGGATTAAACACCGGGGAGCTGTTTTTT,CASGQGLNTGELFF
-,TRBJ1-1,TRBV27,15,-,TGTGCCAGCAGATCCGGTGGAGGCCGAACGGCTGAAGCTTTCTTT,CASRSGGGRTAEAFF
-,TRBJ2-5,TRBV27,15,-,TGTGCCAGCAGTTTATCATGGGCGGAGCAAGAGACCCAGTACTTC,CASSLSWAEQETQYF
-,TRBJ1-2,TRBV5-1,14,-,TGCGCCAGCAGCTTGGACAGGGTTTACGATGGCTACACCTTC,CASSLDRVYDGYTF
-,TRBJ1-1,TRBV10-2,15,TRBD1,TGCGCCAGCAGTGAGCCCATGACAGGGGCCACTGAAGCTTTCTTT,CASSEPMTGATEAFF
few,TRBJ2-1,TRBV11-2,14,-,TGTGCCAGCAGCCAAGCCGTGGTATACAATGAGCAGTTCTTC,CASSQAVVYNEQFF
once,TRBJ1-1,TRBV6-1,15,-,TGTGCCAGCACCCAAGCGGCGGGTTGGAGCACTGAAGCTTTCTTT,CASTQAAGWSTEAFF
-,TRBJ2-7,TRBV7-9,16,TRBD1,TGTGCCAGCAGCTTAAACCGGGACAGGGCCTCCTACGAGCAGTACTTC,CASSLNRDRASYEQYF
-,TRBJ2-4,TRBV5-1,14,-,TGCGCCAGCAGCTCCTACAGTGGCCAAAACATTCAGTACTTC,CASSSYSGQNIQYF
-,TRBJ1-2,TRBV5-1,15,TRBD1,TGCGCCAGCAGCTTGGAACAGGGGGGTAACTATGGCTACACCTTC,CASSLEQGGNYGYTF
few,TRBJ1-2,TRBV28,11,-,TGTGCCAGCAGTTCCCGAAGGGGCTACACCTTC,CASSSRRGYTF
-,TRBJ2-7,TRBV6-6,16,-,TGTGCCAGCAGGAAAGGGGAAAACCAGGGAAACTACGAGCAGTACTTC,CASRKGENQGNYEQYF
-,TRBJ2-2,TRBV9,15,TRBD2,TGTGCCAGCACTAAACGGGGTAGCGGGACCGGGGAGCTGTTTTTT,CASTKRGSGTGELFF
-,TRBJ2-7,TRBV27,14,-,TGTGCCAGCAGCCAAGGTTACAGCTCCTACGAGCAGTACTTC,CASSQGYSSYEQYF
-,TRBJ2-6,TRBV2,17,-,TGTGCCAGCCGGGGCGCAGGCTTCTTCACTGGGGCCAACGTCCTGACTTTC,CASRGAGFFTGANVLTF
-,TRBJ2-7,TRBV12-2,15,-,TGTGCAAGTCGCTTAGTTCGACTAGCCTCCTACGAGCAGTACTTC,CASRLVRLASYEQYF
few,TRBJ1-4,TRBV4-1,13,-,TGCGCCAGCACCTTCGACAGTTATGAAAAACTGTTTTTT,CASTFDSYEKLFF
-,TRBJ2-7,TRBV2,13,-,TGTGCCAGCAGTCAGGGGCCCGCCTACGAGCAGTACTTC,CASSQGPAYEQYF
-,TRBJ2-7,TRBV28,15,TRBD1,TGTGCCAGCACCGGTACCGGGACAGGTTCCTACGAGCAGTACTTC,CASTGTGTGSYEQYF
few,TRBJ2-5,TRBV5-1,15,-,TGCGCCAGCAGCTTGAGCGACAGTGGGGGAGAGACCCAGTACTTC,CASSLSDSGGETQYF
-,TRBJ1-1,TRBV5-1,15,TRBD1,TGCGCCAGCAGGCGGACAGGGCGGGGGGACACTGAAGCTTTCTTT,CASRRTGRGDTEAFF
-,TRBJ2-3,TRBV27,15,-,TGTGCCAGCAGCCAAAGCGGAGATAGCACAGATACGCAGTATTTT,CASSQSGDSTDTQYF
-,TRBJ2-3,TRBV29-1,13,-,TGCAGCGTTGAACCTAGCTTCACAGATACGCAGTATTTT,CSVEPSFTDTQYF
-,TRBJ1-2,TRBV30,12,-,TGTGCCTGGAGTGGGGGGGCCTATGGCTACACCTTC,CAWSGGAYGYTF
-,TRBJ2-5,TRBV7-3,13,-,TGTGCCAGCAGCTTGGACATACAAGAGACCCAGTACTTC,CASSLDIQETQYF
-,TRBJ2-3,TRBV19,15,-,TGTGCCAGTAGTATGGGGGGCCTCGGTACAGATACGCAGTATTTT,CASSMGGLGTDTQYF
few,TRBJ2-7,TRBV7-2,15,TRBD2,TGTGCCAGCAGCTTAGTCTTCAGCGGGAGTGGCGAGCAGTACTTC,CASSLVFSGSGEQYF
medium-sized,TRBJ2-7,TRBV5-4,15,TRBD1,TGTGCCAGCAGCAATCGACAGGGGGGAAGGTACGAGCAGTACTTC,CASSNRQGGRYEQYF
-,TRBJ2-1,TRBV5-4,16,TRBD2,TGTGCCAGCATCAGATCCGGGACTAGCGGGAGCAATGAGCAGTTCTTC,CASIRSGTSGSNEQFF
-,TRBJ2-1,TRBV6-5,13,TRBD1,TGTGCCAGTAGGGACAGGATGAACAATGAGCAGTTCTTC,CASRDRMNNEQFF
-,TRBJ2-7,TRBV23-1,13,TRBD2,TGCGCCAGCAGTTCATGGGGGGGATACGAGCAGTACTTC,CASSSWGGYEQYF
-,TRBJ2-1,TRBV30,17,TRBD2,TGTGCCTGGAGTTCCGGACTAGCGGCGAGCTCCTACAATGAGCAGTTCTTC,CAWSSGLAASSYNEQFF
-,TRBJ1-5,TRBV28,16,-,TGTGCCAGCAGTTTCTGGGGGGAACTACTCCATCAGCCCCAGCATTTT,CASSFWGELLHQPQHF
-,TRBJ1-6,TRBV10-1,13,-,TGCGCCAGCAGTGAGTCAAGGGTTTCACCCCTCCACTTT,CASSESRVSPLHF
-,TRBJ1-5,TRBV19,13,-,TGTGCCAGTAGTATCGGAAGGGATCAGCCCCAGCATTTT,CASSIGRDQPQHF
-,TRBJ2-5,TRBV14,16,TRBD1,TGTGCCAGCAGCCAACCGACAGGGAAGGTTGCAGAGACCCAGTACTTC,CASSQPTGKVAETQYF
-,TRBJ2-5,TRBV2,15,-,TGTGCCAGCAGTGAATCTTACAGGGTCCAGGAGACCCAGTACTTC,CASSESYRVQETQYF
-,TRBJ2-2,TRBV7-2,16,-,TGTGCCAGCAGCCCGCGGACTTTAACTGGACCCGGGGAGCTGTTTTTT,CASSPRTLTGPGELFF
once,TRBJ2-2,TRBV7-3,14,-,TGTGCCAGCAGCACACACAGGGACTCCGGGGAGCTGTTTTTT,CASSTHRDSGELFF
medium-sized,TRBJ1-2,TRBV7-9,13,-,TGTGCCAGCAGCTTGGAGACAGCGTTTGGCTACACCTTC,CASSLETAFGYTF
-,TRBJ1-5,TRBV28,16,-,TGTGCCAGCAGTTTCGGTTACATAAATAGCAATCAGCCCCAGCATTTT,CASSFGYINSNQPQHF
-,TRBJ2-2,TRBV11-2,17,TRBD1,TGTGCCAGCAGCTTAGGACGGACAGGGCTGGTTACCGGGGAGCTGTTTTTT,CASSLGRTGLVTGELFF
-,TRBJ2-3,TRBV27,16,-,TGTGCCAGCAGTTTATCAACAGGGCAGGGCACAGATACGCAGTATTTT,CASSLSTGQGTDTQYF
-,TRBJ2-2,TRBV5-1,17,TRBD2,TGCGCCAGCAGCACGGGACTAGCGGGAGCGGGCACCGGGGAGCTGTTTTTT,CASSTGLAGAGTGELFF
-,TRBJ1-1,TRBV25-1,14,-,TGTGCCAGCAGTGCCGGACACGGGGACACTGAAGCTTTCTTT,CASSAGHGDTEAFF
medium-sized,TRBJ1-2,TRBV5-1,14,-,TGCGCCAGCAGCTTCAGGGCAGGGGAAGGAGGCTACACCTTC,CASSFRAGEGGYTF
-,TRBJ2-1,TRBV21-1,17,-,TGTGCCAGCAGCAAAGCTAAAAGGGACAGGGCTAGATGTGAGCAGTTCTTC,CASSKAKRDRARCEQFF
-,TRBJ2-7,TRBV7-2,15,TRBD2,TGTGCCAGCAGCCTCATTGGCGGGAGCTCCTACGAGCAGTACTTC,CASSLIGGSSYEQYF
-,TRBJ2-1,TRBV27,16,TRBD2,TGTGCCAGCAGTTCTCTGGGGACTAGCGGGCGCAATGAGCAGTTCTTC,CASSSLGTSGRNEQFF
medium-sized,TRBJ2-3,TRBV6-1,15,-,TGTGCCAGCAGTCCAGGGGCCGCGGCGGCAGATACGCAGTATTTT,CASSPGAAAADTQYF
few,TRBJ2-7,TRBV6-5,15,TRBD2,TGTGCCAGCAGAACACTAGCGGCCGGCTCCTACGAGCAGTACTTC,CASRTLAAGSYEQYF
-,TRBJ2-3,TRBV12-5,11,-,TGTGCTAGTGGTCAGGAGGGGACGCAGTATTTT,CASGQEGTQYF
-,TRBJ1-2,TRBV5-4,16,TRBD1,TGTGCCAGCAGCCTCGGGGGGAGGGGGCTTATCTATGGCTACACCTTC,CASSLGGRGLIYGYTF